This entry describes one T cell receptor beta chain. Its cognate antigen is unknown. Regarding time point: recipient sample about 28 days before transplant, after cytoreduction. Blood collection times were about day -28 and days 30, 100, 180 posttransplant. The CDR3 runs to 11 residues. Trimming left V 2 bases short and J 4 bases short, with 4 bases between. Germline assignment: CDR1 SGHDT and CDR2 YYEEEE. Generated by immunoSEQ multiplex PCR, the TCRdb table keeps only in-frame clones and is missing some. The profile shows some 49,000 clones, 86% of them singletons. This sample was taken from a study of T cell clonotyping in hematopoietic cell transplantation. Findings and caveats of the study: Cells were unsorted, so CD4 and CD8 contributions were not separated. Recipient TCR diversity dropped after transplant; expanded clonotypes rose from day 30 to 180. Few recipient clonotypes overlapped donors; over 95% were de novo at given depth.

Here the sequenced sample was peripheral blood mononuclear cells, taken before stem cell transplant. The chain joins TRBV5-6 to TRBJ2-7, with D unresolved. The sequence came from a man in his 60s with biphenotypic leukemia. Some clones in this sample may be carry-over from other donors' samples. CDR3 region: CASSFRYEQYF. The CDR3 region has the DNA TGTGCCAGCAGCTTTAGGTACGAGCAGTACTTC.